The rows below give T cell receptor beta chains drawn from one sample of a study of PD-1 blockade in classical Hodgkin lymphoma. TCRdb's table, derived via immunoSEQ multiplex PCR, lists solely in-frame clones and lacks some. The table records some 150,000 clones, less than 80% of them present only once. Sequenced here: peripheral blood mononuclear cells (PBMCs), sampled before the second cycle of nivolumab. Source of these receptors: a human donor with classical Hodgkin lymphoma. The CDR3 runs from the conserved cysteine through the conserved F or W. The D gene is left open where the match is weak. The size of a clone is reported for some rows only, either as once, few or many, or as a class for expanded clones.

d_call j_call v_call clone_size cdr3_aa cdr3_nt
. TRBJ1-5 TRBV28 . CASSPRQLNQPQHF TGTGCCAGCAGTCCCCGACAGCTCAATCAGCCCCAGCATTTT
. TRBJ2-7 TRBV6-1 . CASTKDLYEQYF TGTGCCAGCACGAAGGACCTCTACGAGCAGTACTTC
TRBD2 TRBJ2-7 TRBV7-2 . CASSSLAGGPYEQYF TGTGCCAGCAGCTCCTTAGCGGGGGGCCCCTACGAGCAGTACTTC
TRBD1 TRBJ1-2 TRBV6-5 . CASSYSRQGPGGYTF TGTGCCAGCAGTTACTCCAGACAGGGGCCGGGGGGCTACACCTTC
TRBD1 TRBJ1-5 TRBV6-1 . CASSENRGRDQPQHF TGTGCCAGCAGTGAAAACAGGGGACGGGATCAGCCCCAGCATTTT
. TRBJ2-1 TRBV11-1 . CASSLLKEQFF TGTGCCAGCAGCTTGCTAAAGGAGCAGTTCTTC
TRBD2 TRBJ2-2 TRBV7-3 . CASSFLGLAGRKNTGELFF TGTGCCAGCAGCTTCCTGGGACTAGCGGGGAGAAAGAACACCGGGGAGCTGTTTTTT
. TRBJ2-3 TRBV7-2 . CASSLVAGVGTDTQYF TGTGCCAGCAGCTTAGTGGCAGGGGTGGGCACAGATACGCAGTATTTT
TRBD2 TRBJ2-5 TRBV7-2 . CASTLGSSGSETQYF TGTGCCAGCACCCTAGGGTCTAGCGGGAGCGAGACCCAGTACTTC
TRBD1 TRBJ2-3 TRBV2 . CASSVGQHTDTQYF TGTGCCAGCAGCGTGGGACAGCACACAGATACGCAGTATTTT
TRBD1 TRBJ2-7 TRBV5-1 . CASSLNPGQGAYEQYF TGCGCCAGCAGCTTGAACCCCGGACAGGGAGCTTACGAGCAGTACTTC
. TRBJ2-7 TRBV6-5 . CASSGHGAVYEQYF TGTGCCAGCAGTGGCCACGGGGCAGTCTACGAGCAGTACTTC
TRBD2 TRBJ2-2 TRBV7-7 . CASSASGHGELFF TGTGCCAGCAGCGCTAGCGGGCACGGGGAGCTGTTTTTT
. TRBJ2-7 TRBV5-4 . CASSPPGTSYYEQYF TGTGCCAGCAGCCCACCCGGGACATCTTATTACGAGCAGTACTTC
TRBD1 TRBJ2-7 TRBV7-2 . CASSRLRTGELYF TGTGCCAGCAGCCGCCTCCGGACAGGCGAACTGTACTTC
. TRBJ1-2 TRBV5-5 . CASSLDLQVPYGYTF TGTGCCAGCAGCTTGGATCTTCAGGTTCCATATGGCTACACCTTC
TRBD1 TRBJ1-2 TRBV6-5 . CASSWTGEGYGYTF TGTGCCAGCAGTTGGACAGGGGAGGGCTATGGCTACACCTTC
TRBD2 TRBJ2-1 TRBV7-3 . CASSQRLAGNYNEQFF TGTGCCAGCAGCCAAAGACTAGCGGGGAACTACAATGAGCAGTTCTTC
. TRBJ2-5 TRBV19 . CASSMGQETQYF TGTGCCAGTAGTATGGGCCAAGAGACCCAGTACTTC
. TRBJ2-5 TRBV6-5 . CASSYPGAATQYF TGTGCCAGCAGTTACCCAGGGGCGGCGACCCAGTACTTC
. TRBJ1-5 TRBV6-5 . CASRLDASQPQHF TGTGCCAGCCGGTTAGATGCAAGTCAGCCCCAGCATTTT
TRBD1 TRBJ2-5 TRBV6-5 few CASSYPEQGAQTQYF TGTGCCAGCAGTTACCCCGAGCAGGGGGCTCAGACCCAGTACTTC
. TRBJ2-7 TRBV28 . CASSLLQGQQYF TGTGCCAGCAGTTTACTACAGGGTCAGCAGTACTTC
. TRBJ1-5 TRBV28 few CASSWGGTLSNQPQHF TGTGCCAGCAGTTGGGGGGGCACTTTGTCCAATCAGCCCCAGCATTTT
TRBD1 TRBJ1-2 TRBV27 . CASSVQGATGYTF TGTGCCAGCAGTGTACAGGGGGCTACGGGCTACACCTTC
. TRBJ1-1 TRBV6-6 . CASSYQGRGEAFF TGTGCCAGCAGTTATCAGGGGAGGGGTGAAGCTTTCTTT
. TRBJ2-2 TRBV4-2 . CASSQANSFGGELFF TGTGCCAGCAGCCAAGCAAACTCCTTCGGCGGGGAGCTGTTTTTT
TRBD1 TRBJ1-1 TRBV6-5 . CASSYRPGGNTEAFF TGTGCCAGCAGTTACCGACCAGGGGGGAACACTGAAGCTTTCTTT
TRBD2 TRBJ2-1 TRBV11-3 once CASSLDQGLAGQQFF TGTGCCAGCAGCTTAGATCAGGGACTAGCGGGCCAGCAGTTCTTC
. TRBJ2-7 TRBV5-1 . CASSFTFASYEQYF TGCGCCAGCAGCTTTACTTTCGCCTCCTACGAGCAGTACTTC
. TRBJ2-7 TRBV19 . CASSIRPHYEQYF TGTGCCAGTAGTATTCGTCCTCACTACGAGCAGTACTTC
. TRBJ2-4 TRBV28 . CASSRHRDNYFSLAKNIQYF TGTGCCAGCAGTCGACATCGGGACAACTACTTCAGTCTAGCCAAAAACATTCAGTACTTC
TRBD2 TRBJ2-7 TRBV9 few CASSVAVRLAVYEQYF TGTGCCAGCAGCGTAGCAGTCCGACTAGCGGTCTACGAGCAGTACTTC
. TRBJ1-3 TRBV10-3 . CAISWDRLTGNTIYF TGTGCCATCAGCTGGGACCGACTAACTGGAAACACCATATATTTT
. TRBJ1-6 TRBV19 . CASSSAGQPDYSPLHF TGTGCCAGTAGTTCGGCAGGACAGCCCGATTATTCGCCCCTCCACTTT
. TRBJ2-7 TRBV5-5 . CASSLDWVLEQYF TGTGCCAGCAGCTTGGATTGGGTTCTCGAGCAGTACTTC
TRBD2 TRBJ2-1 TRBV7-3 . CASSIFSGRSYNEQFF TGTGCCAGCAGCATCTTTAGCGGGAGATCCTACAATGAGCAGTTCTTC
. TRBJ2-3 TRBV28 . CASSLSQVADTQYF TGTGCCAGCAGTTTATCACAGGTCGCAGATACGCAGTATTTT
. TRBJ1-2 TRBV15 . CATSKGGQYNYGYTF TGTGCCACGAGCAAGGGTGGACAGTATAACTATGGCTACACCTTC
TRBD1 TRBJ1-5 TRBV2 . CASSVLDPTGGAGQPQHF TGTGCCAGCAGTGTCTTAGACCCGACAGGGGGCGCGGGTCAGCCCCAGCATTTT
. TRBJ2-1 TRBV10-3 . CAISADYLGSNEQFF TGTGCCATCAGTGCGGACTACCTAGGAAGTAATGAGCAGTTCTTC
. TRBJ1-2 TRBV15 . CATSREGLRRDYGYTF TGTGCCACCAGCAGAGAAGGGCTCCGGAGGGACTATGGCTACACCTTC
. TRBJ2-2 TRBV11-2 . CASSLGTGTGELFF TGTGCCAGCAGCTTAGGGACGGGCACCGGGGAGCTGTTTTTT
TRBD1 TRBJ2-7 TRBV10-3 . CATRDSSYEQYF TGTGCCACCCGGGACAGCTCCTACGAGCAGTACTTC